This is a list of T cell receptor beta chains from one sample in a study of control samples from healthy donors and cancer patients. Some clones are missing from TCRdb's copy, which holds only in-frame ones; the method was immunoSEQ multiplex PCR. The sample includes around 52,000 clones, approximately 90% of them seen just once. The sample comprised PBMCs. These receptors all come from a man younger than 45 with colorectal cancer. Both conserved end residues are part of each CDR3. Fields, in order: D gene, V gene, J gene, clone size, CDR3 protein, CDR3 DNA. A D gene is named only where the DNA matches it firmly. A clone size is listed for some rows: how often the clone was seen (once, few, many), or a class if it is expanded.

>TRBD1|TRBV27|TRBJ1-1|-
CASSKTGEAEAFF
TGTGCCAGCAGTAAAACAGGGGAAGCTGAAGCTTTCTTT
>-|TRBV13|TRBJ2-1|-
CASSLGGTEGPYNEQFF
TGTGCCAGCAGCTTAGGCGGGACGGAGGGCCCCTACAATGAGCAGTTCTTC
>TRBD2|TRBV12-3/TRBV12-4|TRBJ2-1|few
CASSSTSGGATFF
TGTGCCAGCAGTTCGACTAGCGGGGGGGCTACGTTCTTC
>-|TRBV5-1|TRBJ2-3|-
CASSPGTSTDTQYF
TGCGCCAGCAGCCCCGGGACTAGCACAGATACGCAGTATTTT
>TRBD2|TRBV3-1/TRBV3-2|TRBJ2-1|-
CASSMGGISEQFF
TGTGCCAGCAGCATGGGGGGGATAAGTGAGCAGTTCTTC
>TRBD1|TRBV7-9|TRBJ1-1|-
CASSPDRGKMNTEAFF
TGTGCCAGCAGCCCCGACAGGGGGAAAATGAACACTGAAGCTTTCTTT
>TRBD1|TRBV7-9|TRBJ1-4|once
CASSSGQGSLGEKLFF
TGTGCCAGCAGCTCCGGACAGGGCAGCCTTGGTGAAAAACTGTTTTTT
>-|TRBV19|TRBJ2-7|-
CASSVLQFREQYF
TGTGCCAGTAGTGTACTCCAGTTTAGAGAGCAGTACTTC
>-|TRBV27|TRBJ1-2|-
CASSLNPRAIYGYTF
TGTGCCAGCAGTTTGAATCCCAGGGCGATCTATGGCTACACCTTC
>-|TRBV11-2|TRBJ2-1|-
CASSLGTGTTYNEQFF
TGTGCCAGCAGCTTAGGTACCGGGACAACTTACAATGAGCAGTTCTTC
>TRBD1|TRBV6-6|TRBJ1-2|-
CASSLSRSGGVHYGYTF
TGTGCCAGCAGTCTTAGTCGGTCAGGGGGAGTGCACTATGGCTACACCTTC
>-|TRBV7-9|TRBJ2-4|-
CASSLGVSLLAKNIQYF
TGTGCCAGCAGCTTAGGAGTCTCACTCCTAGCCAAAAACATTCAGTACTTC
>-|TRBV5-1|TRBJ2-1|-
CASSFGTGDNEQFF
TGCGCCAGCAGCTTTGGAACGGGGGACAATGAGCAGTTCTTC
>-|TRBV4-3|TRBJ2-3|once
CASSQETESTDTQYF
TGCGCCAGCAGCCAAGAAACAGAGAGCACAGATACGCAGTATTTT
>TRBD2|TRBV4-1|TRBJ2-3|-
CASSQRDTSGGKSTDTQYF
TGCGCCAGCAGCCAGAGAGATACTAGCGGAGGAAAAAGCACAGATACGCAGTATTTT
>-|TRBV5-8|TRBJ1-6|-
CASSFPSPLHF
TGTGCCAGCAGCTTCCCCTCACCCCTCCACTTT
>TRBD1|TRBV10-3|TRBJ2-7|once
CAISVVPTGPSYEQYF
TGTGCCATCAGTGTCGTCCCGACAGGGCCCTCCTACGAGCAGTACTTC
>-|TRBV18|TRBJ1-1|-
CASSPTGSTEAFF
TGTGCCAGCTCACCTACAGGGAGTACTGAAGCTTTCTTT
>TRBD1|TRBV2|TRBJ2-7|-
CASILRDRTYEQYF
TGTGCCAGCATTCTGCGGGACAGGACCTACGAGCAGTACTTC
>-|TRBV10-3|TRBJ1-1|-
CAISESEAENTEAFF
TGTGCCATCAGTGAGTCGGAGGCGGAGAACACTGAAGCTTTCTTT
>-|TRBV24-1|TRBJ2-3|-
CATSDLADTQYF
TGTGCCACCAGTGATTTGGCAGATACGCAGTATTTT
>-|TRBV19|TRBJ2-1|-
CASSIVGGNYNEQFF
TGTGCCAGTAGTATAGTGGGGGGTAATTACAATGAGCAGTTCTTC
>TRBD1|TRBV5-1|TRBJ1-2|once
CASRPDRGGYGYTF
TGCGCCAGCAGGCCGGACAGGGGCGGCTATGGCTACACCTTC
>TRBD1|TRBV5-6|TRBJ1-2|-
CASSPRPGQGFGYTF
TGTGCCAGCAGTCCGCGACCGGGACAGGGATTCGGCTACACCTTC
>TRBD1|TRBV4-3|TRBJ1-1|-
CASSQADRGDTEAFF
TGCGCCAGCAGCCAAGCGGACAGGGGGGACACTGAAGCTTTCTTT
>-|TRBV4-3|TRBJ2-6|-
CASSQDPGPSGANVLTF
TGCGCCAGCAGCCAAGACCCCGGGCCATCTGGGGCCAACGTCCTGACTTTC
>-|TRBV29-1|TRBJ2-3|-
CSVDETGRSDTQYF
TGCAGCGTTGATGAGACAGGGAGGTCAGATACGCAGTATTTT
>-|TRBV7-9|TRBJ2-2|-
CASSFLQGNTGELFF
TGTGCCAGCAGCTTTCTACAGGGTAACACCGGGGAGCTGTTTTTT
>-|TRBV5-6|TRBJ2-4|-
CASSAAVGEWAKNIQYF
TGTGCCAGCAGCGCAGCCGTAGGGGAGTGGGCCAAAAACATTCAGTACTTC
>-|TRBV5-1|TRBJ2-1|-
CASSLPGTFYSYNEQFF
TGCGCCAGCAGCCTGCCCGGGACTTTCTACTCCTACAATGAGCAGTTCTTC
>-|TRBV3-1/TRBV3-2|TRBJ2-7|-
CASSQGREQYF
TGTGCCAGCAGCCAGGGTCGCGAGCAGTACTTC
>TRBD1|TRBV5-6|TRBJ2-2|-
CASSLMDRITGELFF
TGTGCCAGCAGCTTGATGGACAGGATCACCGGGGAGCTGTTTTTT
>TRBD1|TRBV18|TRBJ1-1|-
CASSPSQGAEAFF
TGTGCCAGCTCACCATCACAGGGGGCTGAAGCTTTCTTT
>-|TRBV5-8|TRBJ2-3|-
CASSWGQGADTQYF
TGTGCCAGCAGCTGGGGGCAGGGTGCAGATACGCAGTATTTT
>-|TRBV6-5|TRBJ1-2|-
CASNAETNYGYTF
TGTGCCAGCAATGCGGAAACTAACTATGGCTACACCTTC
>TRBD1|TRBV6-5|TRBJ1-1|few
CASRLQGAVSAFF
TGTGCCAGCAGGCTACAGGGGGCGGTCTCGGCTTTCTTT
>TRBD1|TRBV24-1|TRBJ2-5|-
CATSGDSQETQYF
TGTGCCACCAGTGGGGACAGCCAAGAGACCCAGTACTTC
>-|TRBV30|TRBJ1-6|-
CAWSRTHSTLGYSPLHF
TGTGCCTGGAGTAGGACACATTCAACGTTAGGGTATTCACCCCTCCACTTT
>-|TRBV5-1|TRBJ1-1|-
CASTLRGDNTEAFF
TGCGCCAGCACCCTGAGGGGGGATAACACTGAAGCTTTCTTT
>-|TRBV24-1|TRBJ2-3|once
CATSDYRQSRDTQYF
TGTGCCACCAGTGATTATCGGCAGTCTCGGGATACGCAGTATTTT